Presented here are 26 T cell receptor beta chains from one specimen sequenced in a study of T-cell reconstitution after alpha-beta-depleted transplantation in children. For TCRbeta, the library was prepared with unique molecular identifiers. MiXCR, applied by TCRdb to the PCR reads, yields one record per CDR3 protein. Of roughly 790,000 distinct CDR3 sequences listed, 16% are singletons. This specimen consisted of PBMCs, mostly from graft donor cells, obtained 360 days after TCRalphabeta/CD19-depleted stem cell transplant. Receptor source: a male patient younger than 18 who had a stem cell transplant for acute lymphoblastic leukemia, so the T cells may come from the graft donor.

The J gene is TRBJ2-7, the V gene TRBV10-3; no clear D. The CDR3 has 13 amino acids. Germline V gives CDR1 ENHRY, CDR2 SYGVKD. V lost 7 bases and J lost 2, with 12 bases in between. The CDR3 sequence is CAITSDGTYEQYF. Here the CDR3 DNA reads TGTGCCATCACCTCGGACGGAACCTACGAGCAGTACTTC.

This clonotype was found a few times. J is TRBJ2-2 and V is TRBV5-1; perhaps D is TRBD1 or TRBD2 (5 bases each). Trimming stripped 4 bases from V and 0 bases from J, with 25 bases between. The CDR3 runs 20 residues. Germline values: CDR1 SGHRS, CDR2 YFSETQ. The CDR3 nucleotides are TGCGCCAGCAGCCCGGGACCCTCTGGGCAGTCTATCGCGAACACCGGGGAGCTGTTTTTT. Amino acid sequence: CASSPGPSGQSIANTGELFF.

The genes are TRBV10-3 and TRBJ2-1; 9 nucleotides match TRBD2. V was pared by 3 bases and J by 5 bases, with 11 bases of the junction left unmatched. Germline CDR1 is ENHRY and CDR2 is SYGVKD. The length of the CDR3 is 17 residues. The CDR3: CAISDSGRKSLNNEQFF. CDR3 nucleotides: TGTGCCATCAGTGATAGCGGGAGAAAAAGCTTGAACAATGAGCAGTTCTTC.

This chain's CDR3 is CASSLRDSGNQPQHF. CDR3 DNA: TGTGCCAGCAGCTTGCGGGATAGTGGCAATCAGCCCCAGCATTTT. This chain links TRBV11-2 with TRBJ1-5; the D is unclear. CDR3 length: 15 residues. The germline V gene encodes CDR1 SGHAT and CDR2 FQNNGV. Trimming removed 3 bases at V and 2 bases at J, with 11 bases between.

This chain connects TRBV11-2 to TRBJ2-1; 9 bases match TRBD1. Germline lookup yields CDR1 SGHAT and CDR2 FQNNGV. This CDR3 has 14 amino acids. Trimming cost V 5 bases and J 7 bases; bases outside gene matches: 6. CDR3 amino acids: CASSIRDRVNEQFF. The CDR3 DNA is TGTGCCAGCAGCATCCGGGACAGGGTAAATGAGCAGTTCTTC.

This clonotype came up a few times. The chain combines TRBV12-3 or TRBV12-4 with TRBJ2-7; no clear D. Trimming cost V 3 bases and J 4 bases, with 10 bases left between them. The CDR3 sequence is 13 residues long. The CDR3 here is CASSLNIGYEQYF. CDR3 sequence (DNA): TGTGCCAGCAGTTTGAATATCGGGTACGAGCAGTACTTC.

This clonotype was seen a few times. The chain is built from TRBV3-1 and TRBJ2-5; TRBD2 matches 13 bases. The germline CDR1 and CDR2 sequences are LGHDT and YNNKEL (reference sequence). This CDR3 is built from 17 residues. Trimming at V came to 3 bases and at J to 5 bases, leaving 9 bases not matched to a gene. DNA of the CDR3: TGTGCCAGCAGCCACGAAACTAGCGGGAGGGCCGAGGAGACCCAGTACTTC. Protein: CASSHETSGRAEETQYF.

With respect to this clonotype: Sequence at one end of the junction differs from germline and may be a read error. CDR3 DNA sequence: TGCAGTGCCAGAGTAGCGGGAGGTTACAATGAGCAGTTCTTC. This translates into CSARVAGGYNEQFF. J is TRBJ2-1 and V is TRBV20-1; 10 positions match TRBD2. The CDR3 has 14 amino acids. The germline gives CDR1 DFQATT, CDR2 SNEGSKA (reference sequence).

This clonotype came up many times. The chain carries TRBV9 and TRBJ2-1, with D uncertain. The ends were cut back, 7 bases at V and 8 bases at J, with 7 bases in the middle. The germline V gene has CDR1 SGDLS and CDR2 YYNGEE. The CDR3 totals 10 residues. The chain's CDR3 is CASGQHEQFF. CDR3 sequence (DNA): TGTGCCAGCGGTCAGCATGAGCAGTTCTTC.

This clonotype was seen at least ten times. V gene TRBV18 combines with J gene TRBJ2-1; 10 bases map to TRBD1. CDR1 is KGHSH and CDR2 is LQKENI in the germline V gene. This CDR3 has 16 amino acids. Losses at the gene ends were 3 bases for V and 8 bases for J; bases not matched to a gene: 10. CDR3 in DNA: TGTGCCAGCTCACCTACGGGACAGGGGCGAATCCATGAGCAGTTCTTC. Protein sequence: CASSPTGQGRIHEQFF.

This rearrangement joins TRBV7-6 to TRBJ2-4; D is tentatively TRBD1 or TRBD2 (5 bases each). Trimming cost V 2 bases and J 0 bases, with 20 bases left between them. From germline, CDR1 is SGHVS and CDR2 FNYEAQ. The CDR3 covers 19 residues. CDR3 amino acids: CASSLPPGTARLAKNIQYF. The CDR3 DNA reads as TGTGCCAGCAGCTTACCCCCCGGGACGGCCAGACTAGCCAAAAACATTCAGTACTTC.

This clonotype was counted only a few times. The chain employs TRBV12-3 or TRBV12-4 and TRBJ1-5, with TRBD1 as a possible D gene (5 bases). The CDR3 has 14 residues. V was cut by 3 bases and J by 4 bases, with 10 bases left in between. CDR3 loop: CASSLGKGNQPQHF. The CDR3 coding sequence is TGTGCCAGCAGTTTGGGGAAGGGGAATCAGCCCCAGCATTTT.

The genes are TRBV9 and TRBJ2-7; possible D gene TRBD1, 6 bases. Trimming stripped 4 bases from V and 3 bases from J, with 20 bases between. This CDR3 comprises 16 residues. The V gene's germline CDR1 is SGDLS and CDR2 YYNGEE. CDR3 in amino acids: CASSLGAAGAIYEQYF. DNA of the CDR3: TGTGCCAGCAGCCTAGGCGCTGCAGGGGCTATCTACGAGCAGTACTTC.

This chain connects TRBV7-9 to TRBJ2-7, with 11 bases lining up with TRBD2. Losses at the gene ends were 4 bases for V and 1 base for J; bases not matched to a gene: 6. The CDR3 extends over 16 amino acids. Germline V lookup: CDR1 SEHNR, CDR2 FQNEAQ (reference sequence). The CDR3 coding sequence is TGTGCCAGCAGCTCATTTAGCGGGAGGGGATCCTACGAGCAGTACTTC. Its protein is CASSSFSGRGSYEQYF.

This clonotype was counted at least ten times. The junction departs from germline at one end; a sequencing error may be responsible. The chain recombines TRBV5-1 with TRBJ2-7; no definite D call. CDR1 SGHRS and CDR2 YFSETQ come from the germline V gene. CDR3 length: 10 residues. This CDR3 reads CASSSYEQYF. The DNA for the CDR3 is TGTGCCAGCAGCTCCTACGAGCAGTACTTC.

In this sample, this clonotype turned up many times. This chain joins TRBV12-3 or TRBV12-4 and TRBJ2-7; 7 positions match TRBD2. The V gene end was trimmed by 7 bases and the J gene end by 7 bases; junction bases not matched to a gene: 10. The CDR3 length is 13 residues. This CDR3 is CASKPGLSVEQYF. CDR3 nucleotide sequence: TGTGCCAGCAAACCGGGACTATCGGTTGAGCAGTACTTC.

This clonotype was counted a few times. The rearrangement links TRBV3-1 to TRBJ2-3, with 14 bases that match TRBD2. This CDR3 has 17 residues. V lost 0 bases, J lost 6 bases, and 5 bases stayed unmatched. Germline assignment: CDR1 LGHDT and CDR2 YNNKEL (reference sequence). The DNA of the CDR3 is TGTGCCAGCAGCCAAGAACTGGGACTAGCGGGAGCGGATACGCAGTATTTT. Amino acids: CASSQELGLAGADTQYF.

The chain carries TRBV12-3 or TRBV12-4 and TRBJ2-1, with D unclear. CDR3 length: 18 amino acids. The V end lost 8 bases, the J end lost 0 bases, and 23 bases lay between the germline ends. In DNA, the CDR3 is TGTGCCAGCGGTCGGACCGTCCGATTTCTGAGCTCCTACAATGAGCAGTTCTTC. Amino acid sequence: CASGRTVRFLSSYNEQFF.

The chain is built from TRBV20-1 and TRBJ1-2, with no clear D. Germline CDR1 and CDR2: DFQATT and SNEGSKA (reference sequence). This CDR3 is built from 10 residues. V lost 0 bases and J lost 13, with 9 bases in between. The CDR3 DNA sequence: TGCAGTGCTAGAGATCGACTGAGCACCTTC. Amino acid sequence: CSARDRLSTF.

This clonotype has a handful of counts. The CDR3 sequence: CASSQDWGLVSYEQYF. CDR3 nucleotide sequence: TGTGCCAGCAGCCAAGATTGGGGACTAGTATCCTACGAGCAGTACTTC. The J gene is TRBJ2-7, the V gene TRBV3-1; 8 bases match TRBD2. Germline V gene data show CDR1 as LGHDT and CDR2 as YNNKEL (reference sequence). The CDR3 is made up of 16 amino acids. With V trimmed by 0 bases and J by 1 base, 5 bases remained unmatched.

In this sample, this clonotype turned up a few times. The V and J genes are TRBV29-1 and TRBJ1-1; maybe TRBD1 (5 bases). V was pared by 7 bases and J by 6 bases, with 30 bases between. Looked up from germline, CDR1 is SQVTM and CDR2 is ANQGSEA. CDR3 size: 17 residues. CDR3 sequence: CSAKRVGFPALGAEAFF. The CDR3, as DNA: TGCAGCGCCAAAAGGGTGGGGTTTCCCGCGCTAGGGGCTGAAGCTTTCTTT.

This clonotype was picked up a small number of times. The gene calls are TRBV12-3 or TRBV12-4 and TRBJ2-1; 9 nucleotides match TRBD2. The CDR3 runs to 20 residues. Trimming took 0 bases from V and 9 from J; bases not matched to a gene: 21. CDR3 protein: CASSLAGRPSRREGRGEQFF. CDR3 sequence (DNA): TGTGCCAGCAGTTTAGCTGGGCGCCCCTCGAGGCGGGAGGGCCGGGGTGAGCAGTTCTTC.

This clonotype was counted only a few times. The rearrangement uses TRBV24-1 and TRBJ2-3; perhaps TRBD2 as D (5 bases). CDR3 length equals 14 residues. The V gene's germline CDR1 is KGHDR and CDR2 SFDVKD. Trimming removed 0 bases at V and 5 bases at J, with 8 bases between. The CDR3 sequence: CATSDLRGRDTQYF. The CDR3 region has the DNA TGTGCCACCAGTGATTTGCGGGGAAGAGATACGCAGTATTTT.

Ten or more counts support this clonotype. V usage is TRBV4-2 and J usage is TRBJ2-5; 8 bases map to TRBD1. The CDR3 contains 14 residues. The trim removed 0 bases at V and 7 bases at J, leaving 4 bases unmatched. In germline, CDR1 is LGHNA, CDR2 YNFKEQ. The CDR3 is CASSQDRQGSTQYF. CDR3 nucleotides: TGTGCCAGCAGCCAAGATCGACAGGGGTCGACCCAGTACTTC.

This clonotype appeared a few times. This sequence joins TRBV7-9 and TRBJ2-4; 7 bases match TRBD2. Germline CDR1 is SEHNR and CDR2 is FQNEAQ (reference sequence). The V and J ends lost 5 bases and 4 bases, in that order; junction bases with no gene match: 5. This CDR3 comprises 14 residues. CDR3 protein: CASSPGGIKNIQYF. CDR3 DNA sequence: TGTGCCAGCAGCCCCGGGGGGATTAAAAACATTCAGTACTTC.

The rearrangement uses TRBV27 and TRBJ2-2; possibly TRBD1 for D (5 bases). CDR1 is MNHEY, CDR2 SMNVEV, per germline (reference sequence). V shed 6 bases and J shed 5 bases, with 25 bases lying between them. The CDR3 consists of 18 residues. In nucleotides, the CDR3 is TGTGCCAGCAGCTTGTTCGCCCAAAGTGGGGCGGTAACCGGGGAGCTGTTTTTT. Protein: CASSLFAQSGAVTGELFF.